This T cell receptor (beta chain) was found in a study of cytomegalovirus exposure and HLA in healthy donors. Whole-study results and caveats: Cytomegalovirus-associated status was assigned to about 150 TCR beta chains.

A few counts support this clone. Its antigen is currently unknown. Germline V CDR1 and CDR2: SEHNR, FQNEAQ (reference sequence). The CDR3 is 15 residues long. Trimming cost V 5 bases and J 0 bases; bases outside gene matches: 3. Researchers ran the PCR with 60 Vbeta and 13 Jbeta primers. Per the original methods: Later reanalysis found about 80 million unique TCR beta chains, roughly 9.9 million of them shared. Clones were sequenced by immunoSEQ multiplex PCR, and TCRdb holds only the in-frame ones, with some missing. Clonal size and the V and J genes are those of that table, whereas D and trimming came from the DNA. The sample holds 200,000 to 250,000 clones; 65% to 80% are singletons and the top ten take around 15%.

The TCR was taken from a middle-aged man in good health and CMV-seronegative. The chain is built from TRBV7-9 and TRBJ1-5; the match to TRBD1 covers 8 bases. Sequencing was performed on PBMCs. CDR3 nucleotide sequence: TGTGCCAGCAGCCTCGGGACAGGTAGCAATCAGCCCCAGCATTTT. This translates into CASSLGTGSNQPQHF.